This TCR beta chain was documented in a study of blood T cell repertoires in COVID-19 (dated by TCRdb to about 2020). About the study as a whole: Collaborator samples came from the United States, Italy and Spain and covered acute and convalescent phases of COVID-19. Subjects who had been exposed to COVID-19, were actively infected with it, or had recovered from it provided the deeply sampled blood TCRbeta repertoires that made up the dataset. Where HLA class I and class II types were available, the types were taken from metadata supplied by the sample provider, not from assay-based typing. Sample metadata almost always included a de-identified subject ID, COVID-19 status, age in years and sex. The repertoires were made available in a free public database intended to serve as a resource for research on the immune response to SARS-CoV-2. Samples were obtained from the ongoing ImmuneRACE study (first 160 participants) and from 950 to 1,500 subjects provided by 6 global collaborators. The material from the prospective study consisted of cDNA or gDNA derived from T cells, B-cell-depleted T cells, or PBMCs. Study-wide findings and limitations: Clinical and demographic metadata were provided uncurated, with the amount varying by source and participant.

Participants in the prospective study were enrolled through a virtual design, were aged about 18 to 100 years, and lived in about 25 United States geographic areas. In the prospective study, participants were assigned to cohorts based on the clinical history participants reported in a screening survey and a study questionnaire. Recovered participants in ImmuneRACE Cohort 3 were defined by two consecutive negative NP/OP PCR tests, clearance by a healthcare professional, or resolution of symptoms. In the prospective study, whole blood, serum and a nasopharyngeal or oropharyngeal swab were collected from each participant by mobile phlebotomists. Participants in the prospective study had the option to provide additional blood draws and questionnaires over a roughly 2-month period. Prospective study blood samples were shipped either frozen or at room temperature before DNA extraction. TCRbeta CDR3 regions were amplified from genomic DNA by means of the immunoSEQ Assay, a bias-controlled multiplex PCR. In the paper's pipeline: Nucleated cell counts per sample were estimated from amplification of reference gene primers within the assay. To quantify the absolute abundance of each unique TCRbeta CDR3 rearrangement, sequence reads were collapsed and filtered. For each sample, productive Simpson clonality was calculated as the square root of Simpson's diversity index over productive rearrangements. The table was pulled from immuneACCESS by TCRdb, which kept in-frame rearrangements only. Such tables lose some clones; where checked, under half of the loss comes from unresolved V genes, and the rest has no known cause. D and trimming were read from the DNA, whereas the V and J calls and clone size are those reported in that table. The sample table records a few hundred thousand clones; 75% to 90% of these occur just once. The leading ten clones occupy 5% to 6% of the sample.

The V end loses 4 bases and the J end loses 0 bases, and a stretch of 11 bases separates them. The CDR3 holds 16 amino acids from the cysteine to the phenylalanine. Just the 48-base CDR3 DNA is kept, in frame starting at base 1. CDR1 and CDR2 are read off the germline V gene as SGDLS and YYNGEE. Remarks on this clone: This receptor's antigen is unknown. Base qualities are not recorded, but no much larger clone differs from it by a single base.

This receptor was taken from a woman aged 50 to 65 who had recovered from COVID-19. This sequence uses TRBV9 and TRBJ1-6; 5 matching bases give a weak D call of TRBD1. Sequencing was performed on PBMCs or T cells enriched from blood (not recorded which). The CDR3 region: CASSPGGGSYNSPLHF. The nucleotides are TGTGCCAGCAGCCCGGGGGGGGGCTCCTATAATTCACCCCTCCACTTT.